This T cell receptor beta chain was recovered during a study of cytomegalovirus exposure and HLA in healthy donors. 60 Vbeta and 13 Jbeta primers were used in PCR. TCRdb keeps only in-frame clones here, not all; method: immunoSEQ multiplex PCR. The table counts 130,000 or so clones; about 2.2% lies in the top ten. Deletions cut 4 bases from V and 7 bases from J, with 14 bases between. This CDR3 region has 15 residues. Germline lookup yields CDR1 SGHDN and CDR2 FVKESK. Donors in the study were healthy people who gave bone marrow. The sequence was obtained from a woman under 30 in good health and CMV-seronegative. The source material was PBMCs. V usage is TRBV14 and J usage is TRBJ1-6; perhaps TRBD1 as D (5 bases). The CDR3 DNA follows: TGTGCCAGCAGCCCTCAGGGACTCGGCAATTCACCCCTCCACTTT. It codes for CASSPQGLGNSPLHF.